This record looks at one TCR beta chain sequence and its context. Its binding antigen is unknown. Base qualities are not recorded, but no much larger clone differs from it by a single base. The sample originates from a study of T cell responses to AZD1222 COVID-19 vaccine (dated by TCRdb to the early 2020s). The study in broad terms: AZD1222 recipients with second doses at about 4 weeks or about 12 weeks were pooled, because spike-specific TCR depth and breadth did not differ between schedules. A total of about 250 trial participants underwent TCR sequencing, of whom about 210 had received two doses of AZD1222 and roughly 26 had received two doses of the MenACWY control vaccine. Trial participants were enrolled by age into 18-55, 56-69 and 70-plus year subgroups, with 148, 28 and 57 TCR-sequenced participants respectively. Paper-wide results and their limitations: Vaccine-associated CD4 TCRs spanned the whole spike protein, with dominant responses in regions 160-218 and 743-854. In the small 56-69-year group, the increase in depth fell short of significance, most likely because of low power. Most participants were white British and females outnumbered males, and the authors suggested that clonal diversity may have been underestimated. Reportedly, almost half of the unique spike-specific TCRs recognized epitopes lying outside the regions that are mutated in the B.1.351 and B.1.1.7 variants. No day 14 peak-response samples were available, so repertoires were characterized only after the peak T cell response. Conclusions about previously exposed vaccinees were limited because only six or seven AZD1222 recipients were SARS-CoV-2 seropositive at baseline. A significant rise in spike-specific TCR breadth and depth was observed after two AZD1222 doses relative to day 0 and relative to MenACWY recipients.

The CDR3 regions of human TCRbeta chains were analyzed by immunosequencing. In the paper's pipeline: Repertoire TCRs were checked for matches against a reference library of SARS-CoV-2-specific TCRs that had been generated using the MIRA antigen-specificity platform. Breadth was defined as the fraction of unique TCRs that were SARS-CoV-2-associated. Depth was defined as the fraction of total T cells that were SARS-CoV-2-associated. Using the MIRA data, every spike-specific TCR was mapped to the spike region that the TCR reacted to and assigned to either a CD4 or a CD8 class. Log10-transformed breadth and depth values were compared by one-way ANOVA with Sidak's multiple comparisons tests. Held by TCRdb, this immuneACCESS table contains in-frame sequences only and omits some clones. Under half of the omission traces to an unresolved V gene where checked; the cause of the rest is unknown. The V and J calls and clone size are taken from that table; D and trimming were inferred from the DNA. The sample includes around 95,000 clones, with about 85% observed a single time. The ten largest clones add up to more than 1.5% of the sample.

Explained via the paper, the time point label denotes: baseline before first vaccination. Vaccinee samples came from UK trials COV001 and COV002, including a single-blind randomized controlled phase 2/3 trial of AZD1222 (ChAdOx1 nCoV-19) in healthy adults. For TCRbeta chain sequencing, PBMC samples from trial participants were taken at day 0 and at day 28 after the second dose. The junction shows trimming of 6 bases on V and 3 bases on J, plus 15 bases between the germline ends. Inclusive of the bounding cysteine and phenylalanine, the CDR3 is 14 residues long. The retained sequence is limited to the CDR3, 42 bases, with the frame set at the first base. The germline V gene encodes CDR1 MNHEY and CDR2 SVGAGI.

The source material was peripheral blood, sampled on day 0 of AZD1222 vaccination. The chain joins TRBV6-5 to TRBJ2-7, with no reliable assignment of the D segment. The TCR comes from an adult in good health. The DNA sequence is as follows: TGTGCCAGCAGGGAGATATTAAGGGACTACGAGCAGTACTTC. Its protein product is CASREILRDYEQYF.